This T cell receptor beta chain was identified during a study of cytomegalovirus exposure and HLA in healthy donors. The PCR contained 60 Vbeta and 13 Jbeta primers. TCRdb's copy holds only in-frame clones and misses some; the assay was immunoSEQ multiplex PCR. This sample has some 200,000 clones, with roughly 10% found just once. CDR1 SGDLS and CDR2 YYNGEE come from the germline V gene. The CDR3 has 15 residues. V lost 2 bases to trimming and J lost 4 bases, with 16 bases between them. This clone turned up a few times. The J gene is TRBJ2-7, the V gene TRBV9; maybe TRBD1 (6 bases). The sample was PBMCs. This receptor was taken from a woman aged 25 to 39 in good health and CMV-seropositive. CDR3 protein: CASSVTGSPKYEQYF. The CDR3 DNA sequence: TGTGCCAGCAGCGTTACAGGGTCACCTAAGTACGAGCAGTACTTC.